The source of this T cell receptor beta chain is a study of T cells in Graves' hyperthyroidism and ophthalmopathy. Germline CDR1 and CDR2: MNHEY and SVGEGT. The CDR3 extends over 14 amino acids. V lost 6 bases and J lost 2; bases outside the gene matches: 6. The study included ophthalmopathy patients with Clinical Activity Score at least 3, NOSPECS grade at least 4 and duration under 3 months. Diagnoses were made from clinical symptoms, serum measures (thyroxine and TRAb), thyroid ultrasound and orbital computed tomography. The study's findings and limits: Within blood appeared most thyroid clonotypes that had expanded above 0.001. A median around six months before onset, the model predicted ophthalmopathy.

The TCR beta CDR3 regions underwent amplification using RNA transcripts as the source. When the TCR CDR3 underwent first-round RT-PCR, the HTBI primer set was used. TCRdb called the multiplex PCR reads again in MiXCR, with one record for every CDR3 protein. This table has 640,000 or so distinct CDR3 sequences, roughly 15% appearing once. This clonotype occurred many times. Its antigen is not identified. The clonotype was recovered from a woman aged 40 to 49 with Graves' ophthalmopathy. This chain joins TRBV6-2 or TRBV6-3 and TRBJ2-7, with 8 bases fitting TRBD1. Input material: blood. In DNA, the CDR3 is TGTGCCAGCAGCCGGACAGGGTCCCCCTACGAGCAGTACTTC. Its protein is CASSRTGSPYEQYF.